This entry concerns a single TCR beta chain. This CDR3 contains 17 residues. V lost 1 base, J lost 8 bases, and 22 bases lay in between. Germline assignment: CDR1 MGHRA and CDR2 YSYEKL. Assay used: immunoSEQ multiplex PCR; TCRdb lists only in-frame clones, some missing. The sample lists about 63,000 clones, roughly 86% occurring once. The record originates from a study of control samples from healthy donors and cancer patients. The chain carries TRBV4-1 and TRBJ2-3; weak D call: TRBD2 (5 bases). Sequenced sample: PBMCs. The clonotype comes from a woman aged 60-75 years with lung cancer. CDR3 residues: CASSQGLPALVGLTQYF. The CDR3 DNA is TGCGCCAGCAGCCAAGGACTTCCAGCTCTTGTCGGACTTACGCAGTATTTT.